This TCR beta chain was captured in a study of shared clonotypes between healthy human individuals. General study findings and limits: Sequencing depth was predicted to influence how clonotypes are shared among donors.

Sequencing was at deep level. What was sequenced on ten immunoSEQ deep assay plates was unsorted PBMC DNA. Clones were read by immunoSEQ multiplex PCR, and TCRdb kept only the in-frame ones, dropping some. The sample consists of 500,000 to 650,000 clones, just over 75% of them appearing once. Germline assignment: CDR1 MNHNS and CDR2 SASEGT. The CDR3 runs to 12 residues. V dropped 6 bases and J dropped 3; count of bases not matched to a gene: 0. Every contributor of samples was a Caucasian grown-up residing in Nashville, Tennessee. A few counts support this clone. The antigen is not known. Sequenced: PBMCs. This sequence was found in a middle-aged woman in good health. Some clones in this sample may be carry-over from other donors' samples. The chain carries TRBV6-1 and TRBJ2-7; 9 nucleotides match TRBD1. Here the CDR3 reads CASRTGGYEQYF. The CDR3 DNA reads TGTGCCAGCAGGACAGGGGGCTACGAGCAGTACTTC.